This TCR beta chain was captured by sequencing in a study of T cells in Graves' hyperthyroidism and ophthalmopathy. Study-level information: Any treatment followed the collection of peripheral blood at initial diagnosis.

What was amplified from RNA transcripts were TCR beta CDR3 regions. A set of HTBI primers served as the primers for a first-round RT-PCR of the TCR CDR3. TCRdb re-analysed the multiplex PCR reads in MiXCR, keeping a single row per CDR3 protein. Of around 370,000 distinct CDR3 sequences listed, approximately 17% are singletons. This clonotype was recorded many times. Its antigen is currently unknown. The CDR3 sequence is 16 residues long. Trimming stripped 3 bases from V and 1 base from J, with 13 bases between. Each ophthalmopathy patient scored at least 3 on the Clinical Activity Score and at least 4 on NOSPECS grade, with duration under 3 months. The source of the PBMCs was around 9 ml of fresh peripheral blood. Study-level results: Blood also held most thyroid clonotypes expanded beyond 0.001.

V gene TRBV12-3 or TRBV12-4 combines with J gene TRBJ1-5, with a weak D call TRBD1 (5 bases). The clonotype was recovered from a man aged 18 to 30 with Graves' ophthalmopathy. Material for sequencing was blood. The CDR3, as DNA: TGTGCCAGCAGTTTGGGGGACGACGGAAGCAATCAGCCCCAGCATTTT. Its translation is CASSLGDDGSNQPQHF.